These T cell receptor beta chains were read from a single sample in a study of blood T cell repertoires in COVID-19. This table comes from immunoSEQ multiplex PCR, and its TCRdb copy is limited to in-frame clones, with some not included. The table records under 150,000 clones, about four fifths of them present only once. The sequencing sample was made of peripheral blood. The receptor set was obtained from a woman between 55 and 75 years old with acute or convalescent COVID-19. Each CDR3 is given with its conserved first and last residue. Each record gives: J gene, V gene, D gene, clone size, CDR3 protein, CDR3 DNA. D genes are given only for firm matches. Clone sizes are given selectively: once, few, many, or a class where the clone is expanded.

>TRBJ1-5|TRBV27|TRBD1|NA
CASSPTGYSNQPQHF
TGTGCCAGCAGTCCGACAGGGTATAGCAATCAGCCCCAGCATTTT
>TRBJ1-4|TRBV13|NA|NA
CASRGLVSEKLFF
TGTGCCAGCAGGGGGCTCGTGAGTGAAAAACTGTTTTTT
>TRBJ2-7|TRBV6-5|NA|NA
CASRYTGFGEQYF
TGTGCCAGCAGGTATACAGGGTTTGGCGAGCAGTACTTC
>TRBJ1-2|TRBV30|NA|once
CAWGSAVPGSYGYTF
TGTGCCTGGGGATCTGCGGTCCCCGGCAGCTATGGCTACACCTTC
>TRBJ1-4|TRBV28|TRBD1|NA
CASSFGTGLEKLFF
TGTGCCAGCAGTTTCGGGACAGGGCTTGAAAAACTGTTTTTT
>TRBJ1-2|TRBV11-2|NA|NA
CASSPTQGPYGYTF
TGTGCCAGCAGCCCAACTCAGGGGCCCTATGGCTACACCTTC
>TRBJ2-2|TRBV27|NA|once
CASSFRSGELFF
TGTGCCAGCAGTTTCAGATCCGGGGAGCTGTTTTTT
>TRBJ2-5|TRBV6-5|TRBD1|NA
CASSPGQVQETQYF
TGTGCCAGCAGTCCCGGACAGGTCCAAGAGACCCAGTACTTC
>TRBJ1-3|TRBV6-2/TRBV6-3|NA|NA
CASSYSPGESVNTIYF
TGTGCCAGCAGTTACTCGCCGGGGGAGTCCGTAAACACCATATATTTT
>TRBJ2-7|TRBV12-5|TRBD2|NA
CASGLPATSGRHIYEQYF
TGTGCTAGTGGTTTGCCGGCGACTAGCGGGAGGCATATCTACGAGCAGTACTTC
>TRBJ1-5|TRBV6-5|NA|NA
CASTSLNNQPQHF
TGTGCCAGCACCTCACTAAATAATCAGCCCCAGCATTTT
>TRBJ2-7|TRBV7-9|NA|NA
CASSQPGGQGLLYEQYF
TGTGCCAGCAGCCAACCCGGCGGCCAGGGGTTACTCTACGAGCAGTACTTC
>TRBJ2-7|TRBV5-4|NA|NA
CASSNTGYEQYF
TGTGCCAGCAGCAATACAGGGTACGAGCAGTACTTC
>TRBJ2-5|TRBV10-3|TRBD2|NA
CAIGTSGRETQYF
TGTGCCATAGGGACTAGCGGGAGGGAGACCCAGTACTTC
>TRBJ2-3|TRBV7-8|TRBD2|NA
CASSLTSLAETSTDTQYF
TGTGCCAGCAGCCTTACATCGCTAGCGGAAACTAGCACAGATACGCAGTATTTT
>TRBJ1-6|TRBV5-8|TRBD1|NA
CASSSRTGIGKLHF
TGTGCCAGCAGCTCAAGGACAGGGATCGGCAAACTCCACTTT
>TRBJ1-5|TRBV5-8|NA|NA
CASSFRGISNQPQHF
TGTGCCAGCAGCTTCAGGGGAATTAGCAATCAGCCCCAGCATTTT
>TRBJ1-1|TRBV7-9|NA|few
CASSLAGGAFF
TGTGCCAGCAGCTTAGCGGGGGGAGCTTTCTTT
>TRBJ2-7|TRBV7-9|TRBD2|once
CASSPSGLGRTYEQYF
TGTGCCAGCAGCCCTTCGGGACTAGGACGAACCTACGAGCAGTACTTC
>TRBJ1-1|TRBV6-4|TRBD1|NA
CATYRGVTEAFF
TGTGCCACTTACAGGGGAGTCACTGAAGCTTTCTTT
>TRBJ2-2|TRBV7-9|NA|NA
CASSPRSGINPSGELFF
TGTGCCAGCAGCCCAAGGTCAGGGATCAATCCATCCGGGGAGCTGTTTTTT
>TRBJ1-2|TRBV28|NA|NA
CASSLTARASGYTF
TGTGCCAGCAGTTTGACAGCCCGGGCGTCCGGCTACACCTTC
>TRBJ1-3|TRBV7-2|NA|few
CASSSRGSSGNTIYF
TGTGCCAGCAGCTCCCGGGGTAGCTCTGGAAACACCATATATTTT
>TRBJ1-3|TRBV29-1|TRBD1|NA
CSVGQGNENTIYF
TGCAGCGTCGGACAGGGTAATGAAAACACCATATATTTT
>TRBJ2-5|TRBV27|NA|NA
CASSSRDRGEQETQYF
TGTGCCAGCAGTTCGCGGGACAGAGGCGAACAAGAGACCCAGTACTTC
>TRBJ1-5|TRBV9|TRBD1|NA
CASSVDGSPRGAQHF
TGTGCCAGCAGCGTAGATGGGAGCCCCAGGGGGGCCCAGCATTTT
>TRBJ2-3|TRBV2|TRBD2|NA
CASSTTVAGVSTDTQYF
TGTGCCAGCAGTACCACGGTAGCGGGAGTGAGTACAGATACGCAGTATTTT
>TRBJ1-2|TRBV4-3|TRBD1|NA
CASSFDRASLYGYTF
TGCGCCAGCAGCTTTGACAGGGCCTCCCTCTATGGCTACACCTTC
>TRBJ2-3|TRBV28|TRBD1|NA
CASRPGTGVIHADTQYF
TGTGCCAGCAGACCCGGGACAGGGGTTATTCACGCAGATACGCAGTATTTT
>TRBJ1-1|TRBV15|NA|NA
CAVTPTAGGAEAFF
TGTGCCGTCACTCCAACCGCGGGGGGGGCTGAAGCTTTCTTT
>TRBJ2-7|TRBV6-5|NA|NA
CASSPLYEQYF
TGTGCCAGCAGCCCACTGTACGAGCAGTACTTC
>TRBJ1-2|TRBV7-9|NA|medium-sized
CASSQGTYGYTF
TGTGCCAGCAGTCAGGGGACCTATGGCTACACCTTC
>TRBJ1-1|TRBV7-2|NA|once
CASILTAGVTEAFF
TGTGCCAGCATCCTCACCGCCGGGGTAACTGAAGCTTTCTTT
>TRBJ2-3|TRBV3-1/TRBV3-2|NA|NA
CASSQAGSDTQYF
TGTGCCAGCAGCCAAGCCGGGTCAGATACGCAGTATTTT
>TRBJ1-1|TRBV7-6|TRBD1|NA
CASSTGGRTGRTEAFF
TGTGCCAGCAGCACGGGGGGTAGGACAGGGAGGACTGAAGCTTTCTTT
>TRBJ2-7|TRBV21-1|NA|NA
CASSNFVCQGSILRTYEQYF
TGTGCCAGCAGCAATTTCGTCTGTCAGGGGAGTATCTTACGAACCTACGAGCAGTACTTC
>TRBJ2-5|TRBV6-5|TRBD2|NA
CATREFETQYF
TGTGCCACGCGGGAGTTTGAGACCCAGTACTTC
>TRBJ2-2|TRBV19|TRBD1|NA
CASRTGQGLGTGELFF
TGTGCCAGTAGAACCGGACAGGGGCTAGGAACCGGGGAGCTGTTTTTT
>TRBJ1-6|TRBV14|NA|NA
CASSQAPGVDSPLHF
TGTGCCAGCAGCCAAGCTCCAGGGGTTGATTCACCCCTCCACTTT
>TRBJ2-3|TRBV11-2|TRBD2|NA
CASSLSGREVDTQYF
TGTGCCAGCAGCCTTAGCGGGAGGGAGGTAGATACGCAGTATTTT
>TRBJ1-1|TRBV29-1|NA|NA
CSVLTGPRRAEAFF
TGCAGCGTACTCACAGGCCCCCGTCGCGCTGAAGCTTTCTTT
>TRBJ1-1|TRBV11-2|NA|NA
CASAEGENTEAFF
TGTGCCAGCGCCGAGGGGGAGAACACTGAAGCTTTCTTT
>TRBJ1-5|TRBV6-2/TRBV6-3|NA|few
CASSYGRVGNQPQHF
TGTGCCAGCAGTTACGGCAGGGTGGGCAATCAGCCCCAGCATTTT
>TRBJ1-5|TRBV6-1|NA|NA
CASSEGGVSNQPQHF
TGTGCCAGCAGTGAAGGGGGGGTCAGCAATCAGCCCCAGCATTTT
>TRBJ2-7|TRBV11-3|NA|once
CASSRETYEQYF
TGTGCCAGCAGCAGGGAGACCTACGAGCAGTACTTC
>TRBJ1-5|TRBV24-1|TRBD1|NA
CATSPGRGNQPQHF
TGTGCCACATCCCCCGGCAGGGGGAATCAGCCCCAGCATTTT
>TRBJ1-5|TRBV10-2|NA|NA
CASSENQNQPQHF
TGCGCCAGCAGTGAGAATCAAAATCAGCCCCAGCATTTT
>TRBJ1-2|TRBV9|TRBD1|NA
CASSVGDRSYGYTF
TGTGCCAGCAGCGTAGGGGACAGGTCCTATGGCTACACCTTC
>TRBJ1-1|TRBV28|NA|once
CASRTSMNTEAFF
TGTGCCAGCAGGACATCCATGAACACTGAAGCTTTCTTT
>TRBJ1-6|TRBV27|NA|NA
CASSFLSRGNNSPLHF
TGTGCCAGCAGTTTCCTATCAAGGGGGAACAATTCACCCCTCCACTTT